Included here is one TCR beta chain sequence, with context. After extraction with the RNeasy kit, about 0.45 to 1 ug of the RNA was reverse transcribed using random hexamers. An immunoSEQ multiplex PCR amplified TCR beta CDR3 over 54 Vbeta and 13 Jbeta. One entry per CDR3 protein results from TCRdb running MiXCR on the immunoSEQ multiplex PCR reads. The data show 75,000 to 95,000 distinct CDR3 sequences, 95% to 96% seen once. These data are taken from a study of CD8 T cells in Susac syndrome. Study background: Among the Susac syndrome patients sequenced, six had active disease and fewer than 10 were in remission.

V was pared by 4 bases and J by 3 bases, with 13 bases of the junction left unmatched. This CDR3 contains 17 residues. The germline gives CDR1 LGHDT, CDR2 YNNKEL (reference sequence). Diagnostic criteria defined recently for definite or probable disease were met by the Susac syndrome patients. Isolation of CD8+ and CD4+ T cells was performed negatively, whereas enrichment of TEMRA cells was done by FACS. This rearrangement joins TRBV3-1 to TRBJ1-1; 8 nucleotides align to TRBD1. The clonotype originates from a human donor with Susac syndrome. The sample taken for sequencing was CD8+ T cells from PBMCs. The chain's CDR3 is CASSRDLGQGRDTEAFF. The CDR3 DNA follows: TGTGCCAGCAGCCGAGACCTCGGACAGGGAAGGGACACTGAAGCTTTCTTT.